Listed below are T cell receptor beta chains from one sample, sequenced in a study of T-cell reconstitution after alpha-beta-depleted transplantation in children. MiXCR, run by TCRdb on the PCR reads, gives a single entry per CDR3 protein. The sample includes approximately 400,000 distinct CDR3 sequences, 9.5% to 13% of them seen just once. The sequencing used PBMCs from the stem cell graft donor, collected from the stem cell graft. These receptors all come from a human donor who donated a stem cell graft to a child with acute myeloid leukemia. Each CDR3 is given with its conserved first and last residue. The order of the fields is J gene, D gene, clone size, V gene, CDR3 DNA, CDR3 protein. A D gene is named only where the DNA matches it firmly. Some rows have no size entry. The others give once, few or many, or a class for an expanded clone.

J gene: TRBJ2-3
D gene: -
clone size: few
V gene: TRBV20-1
CDR3 DNA: TGCAGTGGGATTTGGGGAGATACGCAGTATTTT
CDR3 protein: CSGIWGDTQYF

J gene: TRBJ2-5
D gene: TRBD2
clone size: few
V gene: TRBV3-1
CDR3 DNA: TGTGCCAGCAGCCCCACATCTCTAGCGGGGGGAGGGGTCGGAGAGACCCAGTACTTC
CDR3 protein: CASSPTSLAGGGVGETQYF

J gene: TRBJ2-1
D gene: TRBD1
clone size: -
V gene: TRBV6-5
CDR3 DNA: TGTGCCAGCAGTTACTCACAGGGGCCGTACAATGAGCAGTTCTTC
CDR3 protein: CASSYSQGPYNEQFF

J gene: TRBJ2-1
D gene: TRBD2
clone size: few
V gene: TRBV29-1
CDR3 DNA: TGCAGCGTTGGACTAGCGGGAGAGTCTTACAATGAGCAGTTCTTC
CDR3 protein: CSVGLAGESYNEQFF

J gene: TRBJ2-3
D gene: -
clone size: many
V gene: TRBV12-3/TRBV12-4
CDR3 DNA: TGTGCCAGCAGTTTAGGTCCACGCACAGATACGCAGTATTTT
CDR3 protein: CASSLGPRTDTQYF

J gene: TRBJ1-2
D gene: -
clone size: many
V gene: TRBV5-1
CDR3 DNA: TGCGCCAGCACCGCGTTAGGGGGACATAACTATGGCTACACCTTC
CDR3 protein: CASTALGGHNYGYTF

J gene: TRBJ2-2
D gene: -
clone size: once
V gene: TRBV5-1
CDR3 DNA: TGCGCCAGCAGCCCCAATGGCCAGCAGGCCGGGGAGCTGTTTTTT
CDR3 protein: CASSPNGQQAGELFF

J gene: TRBJ2-3
D gene: TRBD2
clone size: many
V gene: TRBV5-1
CDR3 DNA: TGCGCCAGCAGCGCTGAAGCGGGGAGCACAGATACGCAGTATTTT
CDR3 protein: CASSAEAGSTDTQYF

J gene: TRBJ2-5
D gene: TRBD1
clone size: few
V gene: TRBV4-3
CDR3 DNA: TGCGCCAGCAGCCAGGGACAGGGGTTGGAGACCCAGTACTTC
CDR3 protein: CASSQGQGLETQYF

J gene: TRBJ1-2
D gene: TRBD1
clone size: few
V gene: TRBV12-3/TRBV12-4
CDR3 DNA: TGTGCCAGCAAAAGTTACCAGGGGGCTCGGTATGGCTACACCTTC
CDR3 protein: CASKSYQGARYGYTF

J gene: TRBJ2-1
D gene: -
clone size: -
V gene: TRBV7-2
CDR3 DNA: TGTGCCAGCAGGTTACGGGTTAGCGGAACTGAGCAGTTCTTC
CDR3 protein: CASRLRVSGTEQFF

J gene: TRBJ1-1
D gene: TRBD1
clone size: few
V gene: TRBV6-5
CDR3 DNA: TGTGCCAGCAGTTACTTCCCGGACAGGGCCACTGAAGCTTTCTTT
CDR3 protein: CASSYFPDRATEAFF

J gene: TRBJ2-1
D gene: TRBD2
clone size: few
V gene: TRBV5-1
CDR3 DNA: TGCGCCAGCAGCCCGGAGGGTAGCGGGGTGTGGAATGAGCAGTTCTTC
CDR3 protein: CASSPEGSGVWNEQFF

J gene: TRBJ1-1
D gene: TRBD1
clone size: few
V gene: TRBV5-1
CDR3 DNA: TGCGCCAGCAGCGCGTTCGACAGGGAGGATGAAGCTTTCTTT
CDR3 protein: CASSAFDREDEAFF

J gene: TRBJ2-1
D gene: TRBD2
clone size: few
V gene: TRBV20-1
CDR3 DNA: TGCAGTGCTAGAGTGGGGACTAGGCAGTTCTTC
CDR3 protein: CSARVGTRQFF

J gene: TRBJ2-3
D gene: -
clone size: -
V gene: TRBV20-1
CDR3 DNA: TGCAGTGCTGGGACACGGTTTACCCTTTCTAGGAGCACAGATACGCAGTATTTT
CDR3 protein: CSAGTRFTLSRSTDTQYF

J gene: TRBJ2-3
D gene: TRBD1
clone size: many
V gene: TRBV5-1
CDR3 DNA: TGCGCCAGCAGCAAGCAGACAGGGTCAGATACGCAGTATTTT
CDR3 protein: CASSKQTGSDTQYF

J gene: TRBJ2-3
D gene: TRBD2
clone size: -
V gene: TRBV29-1
CDR3 DNA: TGCAGCGTTGAACGGAGGGAGGGCCGGGCGGGTACGCAGTATTTT
CDR3 protein: CSVERREGRAGTQYF

J gene: TRBJ2-6
D gene: -
clone size: few
V gene: TRBV13
CDR3 DNA: TGTGCCAGCAGCCTCGCCTGGCCTTCTGGGGCCAACGTCCTGACTTTC
CDR3 protein: CASSLAWPSGANVLTF

J gene: TRBJ1-2
D gene: -
clone size: few
V gene: TRBV20-1
CDR3 DNA: TGCAGTGCTAGTTACCAGGTTGGGTTTATAGGTCGTGGCTACACCTTC
CDR3 protein: CSASYQVGFIGRGYTF

J gene: TRBJ2-7
D gene: -
clone size: few
V gene: TRBV6-2/TRBV6-3
CDR3 DNA: TGTGCCAGCAGTTACTCGCGCTCCTACGAGCAGTACTTC
CDR3 protein: CASSYSRSYEQYF

J gene: TRBJ2-1
D gene: TRBD1
clone size: few
V gene: TRBV4-1
CDR3 DNA: TGCGCCAGCAGTTTACAGGGGGTGGCCTACAATGAGCAGTTCTTC
CDR3 protein: CASSLQGVAYNEQFF

J gene: TRBJ2-5
D gene: TRBD1
clone size: many
V gene: TRBV5-4
CDR3 DNA: TGTGCCAGCAGCAGACAGGGGGCGGCAGAGACCCAGTACTTC
CDR3 protein: CASSRQGAAETQYF

J gene: TRBJ2-1
D gene: TRBD1
clone size: -
V gene: TRBV7-3
CDR3 DNA: TGTGCCAGCAGCCCAGCGGGACAGGGATACAATGAGCAGTTCTTC
CDR3 protein: CASSPAGQGYNEQFF

J gene: TRBJ2-2
D gene: TRBD1
clone size: many
V gene: TRBV10-3
CDR3 DNA: TGTGCCATCAGACCTCAGGGGGCGCACACCGGGGAGCTGTTTTTT
CDR3 protein: CAIRPQGAHTGELFF

J gene: TRBJ1-2
D gene: -
clone size: -
V gene: TRBV6-1
CDR3 DNA: TGTGCCAGCAGCGACCAGCGTGGACAGTGGAACTATGGCTACACCTTC
CDR3 protein: CASSDQRGQWNYGYTF

J gene: TRBJ2-1
D gene: TRBD1
clone size: -
V gene: TRBV29-1
CDR3 DNA: TGCAGCGTCCTAAACGGACAGGGCGGGAACAATGAGCAGTTCTTC
CDR3 protein: CSVLNGQGGNNEQFF

J gene: TRBJ2-7
D gene: -
clone size: many
V gene: TRBV11-2
CDR3 DNA: TGTGCCAGCAGCTTAGGTTTCAAGCAGTACTTC
CDR3 protein: CASSLGFKQYF

J gene: TRBJ2-5
D gene: -
clone size: many
V gene: TRBV5-1
CDR3 DNA: TGCGCCAGCAGCAGGGCCCAAGAGACCCAGTACTTC
CDR3 protein: CASSRAQETQYF

J gene: TRBJ2-7
D gene: TRBD2
clone size: few
V gene: TRBV5-1
CDR3 DNA: TGCGCCAGCAGCTTGGCACAGCGGGGGACATGGGAGCAGTACTTC
CDR3 protein: CASSLAQRGTWEQYF

J gene: TRBJ2-5
D gene: TRBD2
clone size: -
V gene: TRBV20-1
CDR3 DNA: TGCAGTGCCAGACTACGACACCCCCTTCCGGGAGGGTTAGTGGGAGAGACCCAGTACTTC
CDR3 protein: CSARLRHPLPGGLVGETQYF

J gene: TRBJ1-1
D gene: -
clone size: many
V gene: TRBV5-1
CDR3 DNA: TGCGCCAGCAGCGTAAATAGGAACACTGAAGCTTTCTTT
CDR3 protein: CASSVNRNTEAFF

J gene: TRBJ1-1
D gene: -
clone size: -
V gene: TRBV7-2
CDR3 DNA: TGTGCCAGCAGCTTAGGAGGGGGGTGGAATACTGAAGCTTTCTTT
CDR3 protein: CASSLGGGWNTEAFF

J gene: TRBJ2-2
D gene: -
clone size: -
V gene: TRBV28
CDR3 DNA: TGTGCCAGCAGTTTAGCCACTTACACCGGGGAGCTGTTTTTT
CDR3 protein: CASSLATYTGELFF

J gene: TRBJ2-1
D gene: -
clone size: -
V gene: TRBV20-1
CDR3 DNA: TGCAGTGCTGGAAGTCAGGGCCGTGAGCAGTTCTTC
CDR3 protein: CSAGSQGREQFF

J gene: TRBJ2-2
D gene: -
clone size: -
V gene: TRBV20-1
CDR3 DNA: TGCAGTGCCAAGGGACAGAACACCGGGGAGCTGTTTTTT
CDR3 protein: CSAKGQNTGELFF

J gene: TRBJ2-3
D gene: TRBD1
clone size: few
V gene: TRBV5-1
CDR3 DNA: TGCGCCAGCAGCACCTCGACAGGGATAGATACGCAGTATTTT
CDR3 protein: CASSTSTGIDTQYF

J gene: TRBJ2-7
D gene: TRBD2
clone size: few
V gene: TRBV5-8
CDR3 DNA: TGTGCCAGCAGCGACAATCCGACTAGCGGGAGGGACGAGCAGTACTTC
CDR3 protein: CASSDNPTSGRDEQYF

J gene: TRBJ1-2
D gene: -
clone size: -
V gene: TRBV6-1
CDR3 DNA: TGTGCTACCTGGAGACTCGACTATGGCTACACCTTC
CDR3 protein: CATWRLDYGYTF

J gene: TRBJ2-6
D gene: -
clone size: many
V gene: TRBV7-2
CDR3 DNA: TGTGCCAGCAGCTTAGCAATTTCCTCTGGGGCCAACGTCCTGACTTTC
CDR3 protein: CASSLAISSGANVLTF

J gene: TRBJ2-3
D gene: -
clone size: few
V gene: TRBV3-1
CDR3 DNA: TGTGCCAGCAGCCAAGGAAAGCGGATGCCCACAGATACGCAGTATTTT
CDR3 protein: CASSQGKRMPTDTQYF

J gene: TRBJ2-2
D gene: -
clone size: -
V gene: TRBV12-5
CDR3 DNA: TGTGCTAGTGGTTTGGGGGGGAAGGACACCGGGGAGCTGTTTTTT
CDR3 protein: CASGLGGKDTGELFF

J gene: TRBJ2-1
D gene: TRBD2
clone size: few
V gene: TRBV6-1
CDR3 DNA: TGTGCCAGCAGTGCGGGGGGACTAGCGGGAGTAGAGTTCTTC
CDR3 protein: CASSAGGLAGVEFF

J gene: TRBJ2-7
D gene: -
clone size: -
V gene: TRBV20-1
CDR3 DNA: TGCAGTGCTCCCCTTGTTAATGGCTACGAGCAGTACTTC
CDR3 protein: CSAPLVNGYEQYF

J gene: TRBJ2-4
D gene: -
clone size: -
V gene: TRBV7-9
CDR3 DNA: TGTGCCAGCAGCGCCGACAGACGACCAAAAAACATTCACTACTTC
CDR3 protein: CASSADRRPKNIHYF

J gene: TRBJ2-3
D gene: TRBD2
clone size: many
V gene: TRBV12-3/TRBV12-4
CDR3 DNA: TGTGCCAGCAGCATTAGCGGGAAAGGGGAAGATACGCAGTATTTT
CDR3 protein: CASSISGKGEDTQYF

J gene: TRBJ1-1
D gene: -
clone size: -
V gene: TRBV30
CDR3 DNA: TGTGCCTGGAAGTTAACAGGAGTTGGGAAGTCCGAAGCTTTCTTT
CDR3 protein: CAWKLTGVGKSEAFF

J gene: TRBJ2-5
D gene: -
clone size: -
V gene: TRBV2
CDR3 DNA: TGTGCCAGCAGTGCGATGGGAACTTCACAAGAGACCCAGTACTTC
CDR3 protein: CASSAMGTSQETQYF

J gene: TRBJ2-5
D gene: -
clone size: many
V gene: TRBV20-1
CDR3 DNA: TGCAGTGCTAGAGACGGGGGGCGAGGTTGGACCCAGTACTTC
CDR3 protein: CSARDGGRGWTQYF

J gene: TRBJ1-1
D gene: TRBD1
clone size: once
V gene: TRBV9
CDR3 DNA: TGTGCCAGCAGCACACGGACAGGGAACACTGAAGCTTTCTTT
CDR3 protein: CASSTRTGNTEAFF

J gene: TRBJ2-1
D gene: -
clone size: few
V gene: TRBV6-6
CDR3 DNA: TGTGCCAGCAGTCCATCGGGCGAGCAGTTCTTC
CDR3 protein: CASSPSGEQFF